This T cell receptor beta chain was sequenced in a study of T cell changes during pregnancy in multiple sclerosis. The table came from immunoSEQ multiplex PCR; TCRdb's copy has only in-frame clones and leaves some out. The sample contains tens of thousands of clones, 90% of which appear only once. The CDR3 loop spans 19 amino acids. V was clipped by 0 bases and J by 8 bases, with 28 bases between them. Germline CDR1 reads SGHTA; CDR2 reads FQGTGA. This specimen consisted of peripheral blood, obtained in the first trimester of pregnancy. This rearrangement joins TRBV7-3 to TRBJ1-1, with D maybe TRBD1 (6 bases). This TCR was recovered from a female donor in good health, enrolled as a control in a pregnancy study. This CDR3 is CASSLTVPRDIQIRREAFF. As DNA, the CDR3 is TGTGCCAGCAGCTTAACAGTACCGAGGGACATCCAAATCAGAAGGGAAGCTTTCTTT.